The rows below give T cell receptor beta chains drawn from one sample of a study of blood T cell repertoires in COVID-19. Sequencing used immunoSEQ multiplex PCR; TCRdb keeps in-frame clones, though not all of them. The sample lists under 200,000 clones, around nine tenths occurring once. Sequencing was carried out using peripheral blood. The receptors shown here come from an elderly woman with COVID-19, enrolled during active disease. CDR3s include the opening cysteine and the closing phenylalanine or tryptophan. The D gene is left open where the match is weak. A clone size is listed for some rows: how often the clone was seen (once, few, many), or a class if it is expanded.

CDR3aa: CASSSLADETQYF
CDR3nt: TGTGCCAGCAGCTCCTTAGCGGACGAGACCCAGTACTTC
d_gene: NA
v_gene: TRBV7-8
abundance: NA
j_gene: TRBJ2-5

CDR3aa: CASRKDFAGTEAFF
CDR3nt: TGTGCCAGCAGGAAGGACTTCGCGGGCACTGAAGCTTTCTTT
d_gene: NA
v_gene: TRBV6-5
abundance: NA
j_gene: TRBJ1-1

CDR3aa: CASIYLQGGDSPLHF
CDR3nt: TGTGCCAGCATATATCTCCAGGGAGGAGATTCACCCCTCCACTTT
d_gene: NA
v_gene: TRBV6-5
abundance: few
j_gene: TRBJ1-6

CDR3aa: CASSFGTGDSNQPQHF
CDR3nt: TGTGCCAGCAGCTTTGGGACAGGCGATAGCAATCAGCCCCAGCATTTT
d_gene: TRBD1
v_gene: TRBV5-6
abundance: NA
j_gene: TRBJ1-5

CDR3aa: CASSNTNRGNSPLHF
CDR3nt: TGTGCCAGCAGCAACACTAACAGGGGTAATTCACCCCTCCACTTT
d_gene: TRBD1
v_gene: TRBV7-6
abundance: NA
j_gene: TRBJ1-6

CDR3aa: CATRDSGNTIYF
CDR3nt: TGTGCCACCAGGGACAGCGGAAACACCATATATTTT
d_gene: NA
v_gene: TRBV15
abundance: few
j_gene: TRBJ1-3

CDR3aa: CASSLTPERAYEQYF
CDR3nt: TGTGCCAGCAGTTTAACTCCGGAGAGGGCCTACGAGCAGTACTTC
d_gene: NA
v_gene: TRBV28
abundance: once
j_gene: TRBJ2-7

CDR3aa: CASSDRPTQEAFF
CDR3nt: TGTGCCAGCAGTGACAGGCCCACTCAGGAAGCTTTCTTT
d_gene: NA
v_gene: TRBV6-1
abundance: NA
j_gene: TRBJ1-1

CDR3aa: CANHCDRPFTGELFF
CDR3nt: TGTGCCAACCATTGTGACAGGCCCTTCACCGGGGAGCTGTTTTTT
d_gene: NA
v_gene: TRBV15
abundance: NA
j_gene: TRBJ2-2

CDR3aa: CASSPWTAAVLNTEAFF
CDR3nt: TGTGCCAGCAGCCCATGGACAGCCGCGGTCCTAAACACTGAAGCTTTCTTT
d_gene: NA
v_gene: TRBV3-1/TRBV3-2
abundance: NA
j_gene: TRBJ1-1

CDR3aa: CASSATGDGYTF
CDR3nt: TGCGCCAGCAGCGCCACAGGAGATGGCTACACCTTC
d_gene: NA
v_gene: TRBV5-1
abundance: NA
j_gene: TRBJ1-2

CDR3aa: CATSDLDSGRFEQFF
CDR3nt: TGTGCCACCAGTGATTTGGATAGCGGGAGATTTGAGCAGTTCTTC
d_gene: TRBD2
v_gene: TRBV24-1
abundance: NA
j_gene: TRBJ2-1

CDR3aa: CASSSTPTGRGAEAFF
CDR3nt: TGTGCCAGCAGCTCCACCCCGACAGGGCGGGGAGCTGAAGCTTTCTTT
d_gene: TRBD1
v_gene: TRBV7-9
abundance: NA
j_gene: TRBJ1-1

CDR3aa: CASSPSTRGGNSPLHF
CDR3nt: TGTGCCAGCAGTCCCTCGACCAGGGGCGGCAATTCACCCCTCCACTTT
d_gene: NA
v_gene: TRBV28
abundance: NA
j_gene: TRBJ1-6

CDR3aa: CASSLLVMSGDNEQFF
CDR3nt: TGTGCCAGCAGCTTATTGGTAATGTCGGGGGACAATGAGCAGTTCTTC
d_gene: NA
v_gene: TRBV7-9
abundance: NA
j_gene: TRBJ2-1

CDR3aa: CASSSGRAYYNEQFF
CDR3nt: TGTGCCAGCAGCTCCGGGCGGGCATACTACAATGAGCAGTTCTTC
d_gene: NA
v_gene: TRBV7-9
abundance: NA
j_gene: TRBJ2-1

CDR3aa: CASSATGVTGELFF
CDR3nt: TGTGCCAGCAGCGCGACAGGGGTCACCGGGGAGCTGTTTTTT
d_gene: TRBD1
v_gene: TRBV27
abundance: NA
j_gene: TRBJ2-2

CDR3aa: CASSFNPSGTDTQYF
CDR3nt: TGCGCCAGCAGCTTCAATCCTAGCGGCACAGATACGCAGTATTTT
d_gene: NA
v_gene: TRBV5-1
abundance: NA
j_gene: TRBJ2-3

CDR3aa: CASSETDYNSPLHF
CDR3nt: TGTGCCAGCAGTGAGACTGACTATAATTCACCCCTCCACTTT
d_gene: NA
v_gene: TRBV6-6
abundance: NA
j_gene: TRBJ1-6

CDR3aa: CASSPQREGRTEGYNEQFF
CDR3nt: TGTGCCAGCAGCCCCCAGCGGGAGGGCCGAACAGAGGGTTACAATGAGCAGTTCTTC
d_gene: TRBD2
v_gene: TRBV5-5
abundance: few
j_gene: TRBJ2-1

CDR3aa: CASSQEDSSNQPQHF
CDR3nt: TGTGCCAGCAGTCAAGAGGACAGTAGCAATCAGCCCCAGCATTTT
d_gene: NA
v_gene: TRBV2
abundance: NA
j_gene: TRBJ1-5

CDR3aa: CASSLAGGGGTDTQYF
CDR3nt: TGCGCCAGCAGCTTGGCTGGGGGAGGGGGCACAGATACGCAGTATTTT
d_gene: TRBD2
v_gene: TRBV5-1
abundance: once
j_gene: TRBJ2-3

CDR3aa: CATVGGEKLFF
CDR3nt: TGTGCCACCGTAGGGGGTGAAAAACTGTTTTTT
d_gene: NA
v_gene: TRBV15
abundance: NA
j_gene: TRBJ1-4

CDR3aa: CASSLGTSGPADTQYF
CDR3nt: TGCGCCAGCAGCTTGGGGACTAGCGGGCCAGCGGATACGCAGTATTTT
d_gene: TRBD2
v_gene: TRBV5-1
abundance: NA
j_gene: TRBJ2-3

CDR3aa: CASSRSGVRSYNEQFF
CDR3nt: TGTGCCAGCAGCCGCTCCGGGGTTCGATCCTACAATGAGCAGTTCTTC
d_gene: NA
v_gene: TRBV7-2
abundance: once
j_gene: TRBJ2-1

CDR3aa: CASSTPDQPQHF
CDR3nt: TGTGCCAGTAGTACCCCTGATCAGCCCCAGCATTTT
d_gene: NA
v_gene: TRBV19
abundance: NA
j_gene: TRBJ1-5

CDR3aa: CASSFRRNTEAFF
CDR3nt: TGTGCCAGCAGTTTTAGGAGGAACACTGAAGCTTTCTTT
d_gene: NA
v_gene: TRBV12-3/TRBV12-4
abundance: NA
j_gene: TRBJ1-1

CDR3aa: CASSEGTGEYSPLHF
CDR3nt: TGTGCCAGCAGTGAAGGGACAGGGGAGTACTCACCCCTCCACTTT
d_gene: TRBD1
v_gene: TRBV2
abundance: NA
j_gene: TRBJ1-6

CDR3aa: CASSAGRDNKNIQYF
CDR3nt: TGTGCCAGCAGTGCGGGCAGGGATAACAAAAACATTCAGTACTTC
d_gene: NA
v_gene: TRBV2
abundance: NA
j_gene: TRBJ2-4

CDR3aa: CASSRTGKDYGYTF
CDR3nt: TGCGCCAGCAGCCGGACAGGGAAGGACTATGGCTACACCTTC
d_gene: TRBD1
v_gene: TRBV5-1
abundance: NA
j_gene: TRBJ1-2

CDR3aa: CASSLGQLEKLFF
CDR3nt: TGCGCCAGCAGCTTAGGACAGCTTGAAAAACTGTTTTTT
d_gene: NA
v_gene: TRBV5-1
abundance: NA
j_gene: TRBJ1-4

CDR3aa: CASRAQQTNSPLHF
CDR3nt: TGTGCCAGCAGGGCCCAACAGACAAATTCACCCCTCCACTTT
d_gene: NA
v_gene: TRBV27
abundance: once
j_gene: TRBJ1-6

CDR3aa: CASSLGDRMNTEAFF
CDR3nt: TGTGCCAGCAGCTTGGGGGACAGAATGAACACTGAAGCTTTCTTT
d_gene: TRBD1
v_gene: TRBV13
abundance: NA
j_gene: TRBJ1-1

CDR3aa: CASSPRMTGSGELFF
CDR3nt: TGTGCCAGCAGCCCGAGGATGACAGGGTCCGGGGAGCTGTTTTTT
d_gene: TRBD1
v_gene: TRBV14
abundance: NA
j_gene: TRBJ2-2

CDR3aa: CASSRGTSASRNTGELFF
CDR3nt: TGTGCCAGCAGCCGGGGGACTAGCGCCTCCCGGAACACCGGGGAGCTGTTTTTT
d_gene: TRBD2
v_gene: TRBV3-1/TRBV3-2
abundance: NA
j_gene: TRBJ2-2

CDR3aa: CAWRENPGELFF
CDR3nt: TGTGCCTGGAGGGAGAACCCCGGGGAGCTGTTTTTT
d_gene: NA
v_gene: TRBV30
abundance: NA
j_gene: TRBJ2-2

CDR3aa: CASSIGQGVGAFF
CDR3nt: TGTGCCAGTAGTATAGGCCAGGGGGTTGGGGCTTTCTTT
d_gene: TRBD1
v_gene: TRBV19
abundance: NA
j_gene: TRBJ1-1

CDR3aa: CASSPGVGYTF
CDR3nt: TGTGCCAGCAGTCCAGGGGTTGGCTACACCTTC
d_gene: NA
v_gene: TRBV6-5
abundance: NA
j_gene: TRBJ1-2

CDR3aa: CASSQQGGATEAFF
CDR3nt: TGTGCCAGTAGCCAACAGGGGGGGGCCACTGAAGCTTTCTTT
d_gene: TRBD1
v_gene: TRBV19
abundance: NA
j_gene: TRBJ1-1

CDR3aa: CASSLSVAGGNEQFF
CDR3nt: TGTGCCAGCAGTTTATCAGTAGCGGGGGGAAATGAGCAGTTCTTC
d_gene: TRBD2
v_gene: TRBV28
abundance: NA
j_gene: TRBJ2-1

CDR3aa: CASSFSSGLGYTF
CDR3nt: TGTGCCAGCAGTTTTAGTTCGGGTCTTGGCTACACCTTC
d_gene: NA
v_gene: TRBV28
abundance: NA
j_gene: TRBJ1-2

CDR3aa: CSVEKTRWDINEQFF
CDR3nt: TGCAGCGTTGAGAAGACTCGTTGGGACATCAATGAGCAGTTCTTC
d_gene: NA
v_gene: TRBV29-1
abundance: few
j_gene: TRBJ2-1

CDR3aa: CSVEGLAGPGGYNEQFF
CDR3nt: TGCAGCGTTGAAGGCCTAGCGGGACCAGGGGGCTACAATGAGCAGTTCTTC
d_gene: TRBD2
v_gene: TRBV29-1
abundance: NA
j_gene: TRBJ2-1

CDR3aa: CASSQVVRVGGYTF
CDR3nt: TGCGCCAGCAGCCAAGTGGTGCGGGTAGGAGGCTACACCTTC
d_gene: NA
v_gene: TRBV4-3
abundance: NA
j_gene: TRBJ1-2

CDR3aa: CASSLVAGSNTGELFF
CDR3nt: TGTGCCAGCAGCTTGGTCGCGGGCTCGAACACCGGGGAGCTGTTTTTT
d_gene: NA
v_gene: TRBV7-2
abundance: NA
j_gene: TRBJ2-2

CDR3aa: CASSQQMGTGRNIQYF
CDR3nt: TGCGCCAGCAGCCAACAAATGGGGACAGGGCGAAACATTCAGTACTTC
d_gene: TRBD1
v_gene: TRBV4-3
abundance: few
j_gene: TRBJ2-4

CDR3aa: CAAGRLNYGYTF
CDR3nt: TGTGCCGCCGGCAGACTTAACTATGGCTACACCTTC
d_gene: NA
v_gene: TRBV19
abundance: NA
j_gene: TRBJ1-2

CDR3aa: CASSRDRVKGYTF
CDR3nt: TGTGCCAGCAGCCGCGACAGGGTTAAAGGCTACACCTTC
d_gene: TRBD1
v_gene: TRBV12-3/TRBV12-4
abundance: NA
j_gene: TRBJ1-2

CDR3aa: CASSQVEGGYTF
CDR3nt: TGTGCCAGCAGCCAAGTGGAGGGCGGCTACACCTTC
d_gene: NA
v_gene: TRBV3-1/TRBV3-2
abundance: NA
j_gene: TRBJ1-2

CDR3aa: CASSFHGLIPYEQYF
CDR3nt: TGTGCCAGCAGCTTCCATGGACTGATTCCCTACGAGCAGTACTTC
d_gene: NA
v_gene: TRBV7-9
abundance: once
j_gene: TRBJ2-7

CDR3aa: CASSLYQGLSFSYEQYF
CDR3nt: TGTGCCAGCAGTTTATATCAGGGTCTGTCGTTCTCCTACGAGCAGTACTTC
d_gene: NA
v_gene: TRBV28
abundance: NA
j_gene: TRBJ2-7

CDR3aa: CASSFGTRQYEQYF
CDR3nt: TGTGCCAGCAGTTTTGGGACTAGGCAGTACGAGCAGTACTTC
d_gene: TRBD2
v_gene: TRBV28
abundance: NA
j_gene: TRBJ2-7

CDR3aa: CASSKGLGPDTQYF
CDR3nt: TGTGCCAGCAGCAAGGGACTAGGCCCAGATACGCAGTATTTT
d_gene: TRBD2
v_gene: TRBV7-2
abundance: NA
j_gene: TRBJ2-3

CDR3aa: CASSQDYSLNTEAFF
CDR3nt: TGCGCCAGCAGCCAAGACTACAGTTTGAACACTGAAGCTTTCTTT
d_gene: NA
v_gene: TRBV4-3
abundance: NA
j_gene: TRBJ1-1

CDR3aa: CASTRGQADFYGYTF
CDR3nt: TGTGCCAGCACGAGGGGACAGGCCGATTTCTATGGCTACACCTTC
d_gene: TRBD1
v_gene: TRBV9
abundance: NA
j_gene: TRBJ1-2

CDR3aa: CASSLLPGELFF
CDR3nt: TGCGCCAGCAGCCTCCTCCCGGGGGAGCTGTTTTTT
d_gene: NA
v_gene: TRBV4-3
abundance: NA
j_gene: TRBJ2-2

CDR3aa: CAISRTGPPYEQYF
CDR3nt: TGTGCCATCAGTAGGACAGGCCCTCCCTACGAGCAGTACTTC
d_gene: TRBD1
v_gene: TRBV10-3
abundance: NA
j_gene: TRBJ2-7

CDR3aa: CASSLGRDVGGYTF
CDR3nt: TGTGCCAGCAGTTTGGGCAGGGATGTCGGTGGCTACACCTTC
d_gene: NA
v_gene: TRBV28
abundance: NA
j_gene: TRBJ1-2

CDR3aa: CASSVTGDPYGYTF
CDR3nt: TGTGCCAGTAGTGTGACAGGGGACCCTTACGGCTACACCTTC
d_gene: TRBD1
v_gene: TRBV19
abundance: NA
j_gene: TRBJ1-2